This is a list of T cell receptor beta chains from one sample in a study of shared clonotypes between healthy human individuals. Method: immunoSEQ multiplex PCR; TCRdb's copy keeps in-frame clones and lacks some. The repertoire includes more than 1 million clones, 70% to 80% of them detected once, and under 0.6% sits in the top ten. The specimen was memory CD4+ T cells from PBMCs. The receptors derive from a man aged 18 to 30 in good health. Some clones in this sample may be carry-over from other donors' samples. The CDR3 runs from the conserved cysteine through the conserved F or W. D genes are given only for firm matches. Only part of the rows carry a size: once, few, many, or a class if the clone is expanded.

TRBD2	TRBV5-5	TRBJ2-7	-	TGTGCCAGCAGCGGGACTAGCGGATCATACTACGAGCAGTACTTC	CASSGTSGSYYEQYF
-	TRBV20-1	TRBJ2-5	-	TGCAGTGCCGCATTGGAGACCCAGTACTTC	CSAALETQYF
-	TRBV15	TRBJ1-5	-	TGTGCCACCAGCTCCGGGGGCCTTCAGCCCCAGCATTTT	CATSSGGLQPQHF
-	TRBV21-1	TRBJ2-7	-	TGTGCCAGCACGGGACATACCTACGAGCAGTACTTC	CASTGHTYEQYF
TRBD2	TRBV9	TRBJ2-1	-	TGTGCCAGCAGCGTAGCTAGCGGGGATTACAATGAGCAGTTCTTC	CASSVASGDYNEQFF
-	TRBV6-1	TRBJ1-1	-	TGTGCCAGCAGTGTAGCAGGGACGAACACTGAAGCTTTCTTT	CASSVAGTNTEAFF
TRBD1	TRBV18	TRBJ2-1	-	TGTGCCAGCTCACCTGGACAGGGGTTATACAATGAGCAGTTCTTC	CASSPGQGLYNEQFF
TRBD2	TRBV5-1	TRBJ2-2	-	TGCGCCAGCAGCTTCGGGCGGGAGGGTCGAATGAACACCGGGGAGCTGTTTTTT	CASSFGREGRMNTGELFF
-	TRBV4-1	TRBJ2-7	few	TGCGCCAGCAGCCAAGCTGAAACGGTTACCTCCTACGAGCAGTACTTC	CASSQAETVTSYEQYF
TRBD2	TRBV5-1	TRBJ2-1	-	TGCGCCAGCAGCTTGGCCGAAGCGGGAGGTAATGAGCAGTTCTTC	CASSLAEAGGNEQFF
-	TRBV6-5	TRBJ1-2	many	TGTGCCAGCACGCGAAGAGCGGGGGCTAACTATGGCTACACCTTC	CASTRRAGANYGYTF
-	TRBV11-2	TRBJ1-3	-	TGTGCCAGCAGCCTCCGCCCAGCAACAAGCTCTGGAAACACCATATATTTT	CASSLRPATSSGNTIYF
-	TRBV4-1	TRBJ2-5	-	TGCGCCAGCAGCCAGGGAGGACAAGGAGAGACCCAGTACTTC	CASSQGGQGETQYF
TRBD2	TRBV5-1	TRBJ2-1	-	TGCGCCAGCAGCCAGGGGACTAGCGGGAGAGTCTACAATGAGCAGTTCTTC	CASSQGTSGRVYNEQFF
TRBD1	TRBV19	TRBJ1-4	-	TGTGCCAGTAGTACGCCGGGACAGTTAGGGGAAAAACTGTTTTTT	CASSTPGQLGEKLFF
TRBD1	TRBV18	TRBJ2-5	once	TGTGCCAGCTCACCAACAGGGGGAGAGACCCAGTACTTC	CASSPTGGETQYF
-	TRBV11-3	TRBJ2-5	-	TGTGCCAACAGCTTAGACCAAGAGACCCAGTACTTC	CANSLDQETQYF